The 10 T cell receptor beta chains below were found in one sample sequenced in a study of graft-versus-host responses after intestinal transplantation. The repertoire was sequenced with immunoSEQ multiplex PCR; TCRdb's copy has only in-frame clones and lacks some. Here the sample spans some 25,000 clones, approximately 40% being singletons. Sequencing was performed on alloreactive CD4+ T cells from a mixed lymphocyte reaction culture, taken before intestinal transplant. Described subset: CFSE-low proliferating T cells sorted from approximately six-day pre-transplant mixed lymphocyte reaction (GvH or HvG direction). All receptors come from a human patient who received an intestinal transplant.

This chain links TRBV10-3 with TRBJ2-1, with 7 positions matching TRBD2. The CDR3 loop spans 13 amino acids. Germline V gives CDR1 ENHRY, CDR2 SYGVKD. The J segment lost 5 bases and the V segment lost 6 bases, leaving 4 bases of the junction unmatched. The CDR3 DNA follows: TGTGCCATCAGGCCCGGGACTAACAATGAGCAGTTCTTC. As protein: CAIRPGTNNEQFF.

CDR3 protein: CASSGVSGTDTQYF. CDR3 nucleotides: TGCGCCAGCAGCGGAGTGAGCGGAACAGATACGCAGTATTTT. The V gene is TRBV5-1, the J gene TRBJ2-3, with D possibly matching TRBD2 (5 bases). This CDR3 spans 14 amino acids. The germline gives CDR1 SGHRS, CDR2 YFSETQ. Trimming stripped 4 bases from V and 3 bases from J, with 12 bases between.

Only a few counts were recorded for this clone. The chain recombines TRBV27 with TRBJ1-6, with 7 bases identical to TRBD1. The junction had 14 bases not matched to a gene; V was cut back by 0 bases and J by 0 bases. The CDR3 contains 21 residues. Germline lookup yields CDR1 MNHEY and CDR2 SMNVEV (reference sequence). The CDR3 nucleotides are TGTGCCAGCAGTTTATCGGGACCGGGACAGCGCGGGTTCTCCTATAATTCACCCCTCCACTTT. It is translated as CASSLSGPGQRGFSYNSPLHF.

This rearrangement joins TRBV5-4 to TRBJ1-1; no definite D call. V was pared by 6 bases and J by 3 bases, with 12 bases between. Germline CDR1 reads SGHNT; CDR2 reads YYREEE (reference sequence). The CDR3 has 13 amino acids. In DNA, the CDR3 is TGTGCCAGCAACCTTCACCGGGACACTGAAGCTTTCTTT. It encodes CASNLHRDTEAFF.

The CDR3 bases are TGTGCCAGCAGCCACACTAGCTTCCAAGAGACCCAGTACTTC. Translated, it gives CASSHTSFQETQYF. The rearrangement joins TRBV11-3 to TRBJ2-5; D is possibly TRBD2 (6 bases). The CDR3 loop spans 14 amino acids. Trimming removed 5 bases from V and 1 base from J, with 11 bases in between. Germline V CDR1 and CDR2: SGHNT, YENEEA.

This chain uses TRBV4-2 with TRBJ2-3; D perhaps matches TRBD1 (6 bases). Per the germline V gene, CDR1 is LGHNA and CDR2 is YNFKEQ. V shed 4 bases and J shed 6 bases, with 11 bases lying between them. The CDR3 spans 13 residues. CDR3 region: CASSPSQGDTQYF. In nucleotides, the CDR3 is TGTGCCAGCAGCCCCTCCCAGGGGGATACGCAGTATTTT.

Concerning this clone: The junction shows a germline mismatch at one end, possibly a read error. V usage is TRBV6-5 and J usage is TRBJ2-1, with TRBD2 identical over 13 bases. Germline assignment: CDR1 MNHEY and CDR2 SVGAGI. This CDR3 has 16 residues. The CDR3 nucleotides read TGTGCCAGCAGTTACGGACTAGCGGGGGCGTACAATGGGCAGTTCTTC. The encoded protein is CASSYGLAGAYNGQFF.

V is TRBV6-1 and J is TRBJ1-5; tentative D call: TRBD1 (6 bases). Trimming removed 2 bases from V and 1 base from J, with 6 bases in between. The CDR3 is 14 amino acids. Germline V lookup: CDR1 MNHNS, CDR2 SASEGT. CDR3 nucleotides: TGTGCCAGCAGTGAAACAGGGAGCAATCAGCCCCAGCATTTT. Its protein is CASSETGSNQPQHF.

This rearrangement joins TRBV9 to TRBJ2-1; TRBD2 aligns across 11 bases. The length of the CDR3 is 15 residues. The germline CDR1 and CDR2 sequences are SGDLS and YYNGEE. The V gene end was trimmed by 2 bases and the J gene end by 4 bases; junction bases not matched to a gene: 2. CDR3 residues: CASSVGTSGYNEQFF. The CDR3, as DNA: TGTGCCAGCAGCGTGGGGACTAGCGGATACAATGAGCAGTTCTTC.

This clone has just a few counts. The CDR3 sequence is CASSVGGGAWGEQFF. In DNA form, the CDR3 reads TGTGCCAGCAGCGTAGGCGGGGGGGCCTGGGGTGAGCAGTTCTTC. The chain uses TRBV9 and TRBJ2-1, with TRBD2 matching 9 bases. Germline V CDR1 and CDR2: SGDLS, YYNGEE. Trimming cost V 0 bases and J 9 bases; bases outside gene matches: 7. The CDR3 is made up of 15 amino acids.